The 14 T cell receptor beta chains below were found in one sample sequenced in a study of HIV-infected patients and healthy controls. Follow-up blood was drawn about 14 weeks, roughly three months, after antiretroviral therapy began. Whole blood was used without fractionation, so all unsorted peripheral T cells were included. Alpha and beta constant-region primers primed reverse transcription of about 500 ng RNA. Separate chain-specific third strand synthesis with multiplexing indices produced the alpha and beta libraries. TCRdb reanalysed the 5' RACE reads using MiXCR and keeps one entry per CDR3 protein. The sample has roughly 7,500 distinct CDR3 sequences, less than 7.5% seen once. The input for sequencing was blood, taken during antiretroviral therapy. These receptors were obtained from an adult with HIV infection.

This clonotype was seen repeatedly, ten times or more. The library was prepared for alpha chains; this beta chain is a stray read, so its frequency means little. The gene calls are TRBV12-3 or TRBV12-4 and TRBJ2-6, with 8 positions matching TRBD1. Germline trimming cut 6 bases from V and 1 base from J; bases unmatched to any gene: 8. The CDR3 extends over 17 amino acids. The CDR3 DNA sequence: TGTGCCAGCAGCCAGGGGGCATTAATATCTGGGGCCAACGTCCTGACTTTC. Encoded protein: CASSQGALISGANVLTF.

This clonotype is medium-sized. For a library built for alpha chains, this beta chain is a stray read; little rests on its size. CDR3 sequence: CASSGRASGGSDTQYF. In DNA, the CDR3 is TGTGCCAGCAGTGGGAGAGCTAGCGGGGGGTCAGATACGCAGTATTTT. The chain carries TRBV27 and TRBJ2-3; the match to TRBD2 covers 11 bases. V shed 5 bases and J 4 bases; nucleotides not matched to a gene: 8. CDR3 size: 16 residues. The germline V gene encodes CDR1 MNHEY and CDR2 SMNVEV (reference sequence).

This clonotype is judged medium-sized. Little can be read into the size of this beta chain, an off-target read in a library designed for alpha chains. The J gene is TRBJ2-1, the V gene TRBV4-1; D is unresolved. Deletions cut 3 bases from V and 9 bases from J, with 24 bases between. CDR3 length: 17 amino acids. Germline V gene sequence: CDR1 MGHRA, CDR2 YSYEKL. The CDR3 bases are TGCGCCAGCAGCCAGGTTAATCTAGGGATTCTCGAAGGTGAGCAGTTCTTC. As protein: CASSQVNLGILEGEQFF.

This clonotype is medium-sized. This beta chain is a stray sequence in a library constructed for alpha chains; its clone size is not meaningful. V usage is TRBV6-5 and J usage is TRBJ2-1; the match to TRBD2 covers 10 bases. The trim removed 2 bases at V and 0 bases at J, leaving 4 bases unmatched. CDR1 MNHEY and CDR2 SVGAGI come from the germline V gene. The CDR3 is 17 amino acids. The CDR3 bases are TGTGCCAGCAGTTACGCAGGACTAGCGGACTCCTACAATGAGCAGTTCTTC. This sequence encodes CASSYAGLADSYNEQFF.

This clonotype was seen ten or more times. With the library built for alpha chains, this beta chain is off target and its frequency is not meaningful. The rearrangement links TRBV2 to TRBJ2-3; TRBD1 agrees at 8 bases. From germline, CDR1 is SNHLY and CDR2 FYNNEI. Germline trimming cut 6 bases from V and 0 bases from J; bases unmatched to any gene: 8. This CDR3 is 16 amino acids long. CDR3 residues: CASSPGQVSSTDTQYF. In DNA form, the CDR3 reads TGTGCCAGCAGCCCGGGACAGGTTTCTAGCACAGATACGCAGTATTTT.

This clonotype has a count of ten or more. This beta chain is a stray read from a library made for alpha chains; its abundance is not meaningful. The genes are TRBV27 and TRBJ2-2; 8 bases match TRBD1. Looked up from germline, CDR1 is MNHEY and CDR2 is SMNVEV (reference sequence). V was clipped by 2 bases and J by 7 bases; unmatched bases: 6. The CDR3 runs 15 residues. The CDR3 bases are TGTGCCAGCAGTTTACAGGGGGCAGATGGCGGGGAGCTGTTTTTT. It codes for CASSLQGADGGELFF.

At least ten counts were recorded for this clonotype. Found in a library prepared for alpha chains, this beta chain is an off-target read, and its abundance has little meaning. The genes are TRBV7-9 and TRBJ2-6; D is unresolved. The germline V gene encodes CDR1 SEHNR and CDR2 FQNEAQ (reference sequence). The CDR3 sequence is 15 residues long. Trimming left V 2 bases short and J 0 bases short, with 5 bases between. The DNA of the CDR3 is TGTGCCAGCAGCTTACACGCCTCTGGGGCCAACGTCCTGACTTTC. Amino acid sequence: CASSLHASGANVLTF.

This clonotype was picked up many times. In a library made to pick up alpha chains, this beta chain is a stray read with a size that means little. The chain uses TRBV2 and TRBJ1-1; D is ambiguous. The germline V and J ends were trimmed by 0 bases and 7 bases, with 9 bases remaining between them. Germline assignment: CDR1 SNHLY and CDR2 FYNNEI. This CDR3 contains 13 residues. DNA for the CDR3: TGTGCCAGCAGTGAAGCGCTTCTGGGTGAAGCTTTCTTT. Protein: CASSEALLGEAFF.

This clonotype was seen repeatedly, ten times or more. Being off target in a library aimed at alpha chains, this beta chain has a size of little meaning. The chain employs TRBV20-1 and TRBJ2-1; 10 nucleotides agree with TRBD2. There are 15 residues in the CDR3. Germline loops: CDR1 DFQATT, CDR2 SNEGSKA (reference sequence). After removal of 5 bases from V and 7 bases from J, the junction contained 11 bases not matched to a gene. The CDR3 region is CSAVDPSGSGNEQFF. The DNA of the CDR3 is TGCAGTGCTGTGGATCCTAGCGGGAGTGGGAATGAGCAGTTCTTC.

This clonotype came up many times. This beta chain is off target for a library built for alpha chains, so its abundance means little. CDR3 sequence (DNA): TGTGCCAGTAGTCTCGGACAGGGCACAGATACGCAGTATTTT. Its protein is CASSLGQGTDTQYF. V and J are TRBV19 and TRBJ2-3, with 7 bases fitting TRBD1. V shed 5 bases and J 1 base; nucleotides not matched to a gene: 3. The germline CDR1 and CDR2 sequences are LNHDA and SQIVND (reference sequence). CDR3 length: 14 residues.

This clonotype was recorded many times. Being off target in a library aimed at alpha chains, this beta chain has a size of little meaning. This chain uses TRBV29-1 with TRBJ2-2; D not certain. Germline V gene lookup returns CDR1 SQVTM and CDR2 ANQGSEA. CDR3 length: 13 residues. Trimming took off 2 bases at V and 2 bases at J, with 6 bases between the two ends. CDR3 nucleotide sequence: TGCAGCGTTGAACAGCCAAACACCGGGGAGCTGTTTTTT. It translates to CSVEQPNTGELFF.

In its sample, this clonotype was seen many times. This beta chain is an off-target read within a library intended for alpha chains, so its frequency means little. The chain joins TRBV5-1 to TRBJ2-3; D remains ambiguous. CDR1 and CDR2 (germline): SGHRS, YFSETQ. CDR3 length equals 14 residues. Trimming pared 2 bases from V and 2 bases from J, leaving 9 bases between. This CDR3 reads CASSFNTYTDTQYF. DNA of the CDR3: TGCGCCAGCAGCTTTAACACCTACACAGATACGCAGTATTTT.

This clonotype occurred many times. Little can be read into the size of this beta chain, an off-target read in a library designed for alpha chains. The rearrangement links TRBV11-2 to TRBJ1-3; D unclear. The germline gives CDR1 SGHAT, CDR2 FQNNGV. This CDR3 has 14 amino acids. Trimming shortened V by 4 bases and J by 1 base, and 8 bases separated the two germline ends. CDR3 DNA sequence: TGTGCCAGCAGCTCGACACTTTCTGGAAACACCATATATTTT. It translates to CASSSTLSGNTIYF.

This clonotype was detected ten times or more. Since the library was made to target alpha chains, this beta chain is a stray read and its abundance is not meaningful. The CDR3 nucleotides are TGTGCCAGCAGCCGATCGAGAACAGCGGTGAATTCACCCCTCCACTTT. Protein sequence: CASSRSRTAVNSPLHF. This chain uses TRBV6-5 with TRBJ1-6; no firm D call. Germline lookup yields CDR1 MNHEY and CDR2 SVGAGI. The CDR3 totals 16 residues. Deletions cut 6 bases from V and 7 bases from J, with 19 bases between.